Following are 18 T cell receptor beta chains from one sample sequenced in a study of cytomegalovirus exposure and HLA in healthy donors. PCR used 60 Vbeta primers and 13 Jbeta primers. TCRdb keeps only in-frame clones here, not all; method: immunoSEQ multiplex PCR. The sample lists about 120,000 clones; 75% to 90% were seen once. The sequenced sample was PBMCs. Source of these receptors: a female donor in good health and CMV-seropositive.

CDR3 residues: CASSAIDRGQYDMTEAFF. In nucleotides, the CDR3 is TGTGCCAGCAGTGCGATAGACAGGGGTCAGTACGACATGACTGAAGCTTTCTTT. The chain couples TRBV2 to TRBJ1-1; 8 bases are a match to TRBD1. CDR1 SNHLY and CDR2 FYNNEI come from the germline V gene. Trimming took 4 bases from V and 5 from J; bases not matched to a gene: 18. The CDR3 length is 18 residues.

The chain combines TRBV5-4 with TRBJ2-5; 9 bases are shared with TRBD1. Germline V lookup: CDR1 SGHNT, CDR2 YYREEE (reference sequence). The CDR3 runs to 15 residues. Germline trimming cut 4 bases from V and 2 bases from J; bases unmatched to any gene: 6. CDR3 amino acids: CASSKRQGGQETQYF. In DNA, the CDR3 is TGTGCCAGCAGCAAACGACAGGGGGGGCAAGAGACCCAGTACTTC.

The chain links TRBV5-1 to TRBJ2-5, with 13 bases matching TRBD2. Looked up from germline, CDR1 is SGHRS and CDR2 is YFSETQ. After removal of 4 bases from V and 0 bases from J, the junction contained 3 bases not matched to a gene. The CDR3 runs 16 residues. CDR3 bases: TGCGCCAGCAGCCTGACTAGCGGGGGGTACCAAGAGACCCAGTACTTC. Protein product: CASSLTSGGYQETQYF.

CDR3 in DNA: TGTGCCTGGGCCGGGACAGATTACAATGAGCAGTTCTTC. This gives the protein CAWAGTDYNEQFF. V gene TRBV30 combines with J gene TRBJ2-1; TRBD1 agrees at 7 bases. Per the germline V gene, CDR1 is GTSNPN and CDR2 is SVGIG (reference sequence). Trimming took 5 bases from V and 4 from J; bases not matched to a gene: 5. This CDR3 has 13 residues.

The chain combines TRBV2 with TRBJ2-7; possible D gene TRBD2, 5 bases. Germline V gives CDR1 SNHLY, CDR2 FYNNEI. This CDR3 region has 14 residues. Trimming took 3 bases from V and 8 from J, leaving 17 bases between them. Written as DNA, the CDR3 is TGTGCCAGCAGTGAGGGAGACATAACTACGAAGCAGTACTTC. Encoded protein: CASSEGDITTKQYF. The full variable domain, in which reference TRBV2 and TRBJ2-7 provide the parts outside the CDR3, is EPEVTQTPSHQVTQMGQEVILRCVPISNHLYFYWYRQILGQKVEFLVSFYNNEISEKSEIFDDQFSVERPDGSNFTLKIRSTKLEDSAMYFCASSEGDITTKQYFGPGTRLTVT.

V usage is TRBV7-2 and J usage is TRBJ2-7, with 9 bases aligning to TRBD1. Trimming removed 4 bases from V and 2 bases from J; junction bases left unmatched: 3. The length of the CDR3 is 14 residues. The germline CDR1 and CDR2 sequences are SGHTA and FQGNSA. Here the CDR3 reads CASSYRTGAYEQYF. CDR3 DNA: TGTGCCAGCAGCTACAGGACAGGGGCCTACGAGCAGTACTTC.

The chain combines TRBV28 with TRBJ2-5; 8 bases match TRBD2. This CDR3 spans 18 amino acids. Trimming took 7 bases from V and 1 from J; bases not matched to a gene: 17. Looked up from germline, CDR1 is MDHEN and CDR2 is SYDVKM. The CDR3 DNA reads TGTGCCAGCACCCCCTCAGATGCGGCGGGGGGCCGCCAAGAGACCCAGTACTTC. Its protein product is CASTPSDAAGGRQETQYF.

This chain links TRBV28 with TRBJ2-7, with TRBD2 matching 7 bases. The junction had 4 bases not matched to a gene; V was cut back by 2 bases and J by 0 bases. Germline V gene sequence: CDR1 MDHEN, CDR2 SYDVKM. This CDR3 is built from 15 residues. The CDR3 loop reads CASSLSGVSSYEQYF. The CDR3 DNA sequence: TGTGCCAGCAGTTTAAGCGGGGTATCCTCCTACGAGCAGTACTTC.

The rearrangement links TRBV30 to TRBJ2-5; D is possibly TRBD2 (5 bases). Between the trimmed V and J ends, which lost 5 bases and 3 bases, there was a span of 7 bases. CDR1 and CDR2 from the germline V gene are GTSNPN and SVGIG (reference sequence). The CDR3 has 11 amino acids. The CDR3 bases are TGTGCCTGGGGAGGAGAAGAGACCCAGTACTTC. This encodes CAWGGEETQYF.

By frequency in the sample, this clone is medium-sized (0.01 to 0.1%). The chain recombines TRBV7-9 with TRBJ2-2, with D uncertain. Trimming took 5 bases from V and 0 from J, leaving 10 bases between them. Germline V gene data show CDR1 as SEHNR and CDR2 as FQNEAQ (reference sequence). The length of the CDR3 is 15 residues. CDR3 coding DNA: TGTGCCAGCAGCCCCCCTAGGACGAACACCGGGGAGCTGTTTTTT. Amino acid sequence: CASSPPRTNTGELFF.

The V gene is TRBV5-1, the J gene TRBJ2-4, with 8 nucleotides matching TRBD1. CDR3 length equals 14 residues. Germline V gene sequence: CDR1 SGHRS, CDR2 YFSETQ. V was pared by 2 bases and J by 9 bases, with 7 bases of the junction left unmatched. CDR3 loop: CASSLGRGRIIQYF. CDR3 DNA: TGCGCCAGCAGCTTAGGCAGGGGGCGGATCATTCAGTACTTC. Full variable domain (remainder filled in from reference TRBV5-1 and TRBJ2-4): KAGVTQTPRYLIKTRGQQVTLSCSPISGHRSVSWYQQTPGQGLQFLFEYFSETQRNKGNFPGRFSGRQFSNSRSEMNVSTLELGDSALYLCASSLGRGRIIQYFGAGTRLSVL.

As for this clone: Other DNA variants within this sample encode the same CDR3. J is TRBJ1-2 and V is TRBV5-1; D might be TRBD1 (5 bases). Per germline, CDR1 SGHRS and CDR2 YFSETQ. This CDR3 has 12 amino acids. Trimming removed 1 base from V and 4 bases from J, with 5 bases in between. The CDR3 nucleotides are TGCGCCAGCAGCTTGCAGGGCTATGGCTACACCTTC. Its protein product is CASSLQGYGYTF. The whole variable domain, remainder taken from reference TRBV5-1 and TRBJ1-2, is KAGVTQTPRYLIKTRGQQVTLSCSPISGHRSVSWYQQTPGQGLQFLFEYFSETQRNKGNFPGRFSGRQFSNSRSEMNVSTLELGDSALYLCASSLQGYGYTFGSGTRLTVV.

This chain joins TRBV5-1 and TRBJ1-5; no firm D call. V dropped 4 bases and J dropped 6 bases, with 20 bases sitting between them. CDR1 and CDR2 (germline): SGHRS, YFSETQ. The CDR3 spans 16 residues. CDR3 sequence reads: CASSPGGVAPPQPQHF. CDR3 sequence (DNA): TGCGCCAGCAGCCCCGGCGGGGTAGCCCCCCCTCAGCCCCAGCATTTT.

The chain recombines TRBV19 with TRBJ1-6; no definite D call. The CDR3 has 16 amino acids. CDR1 is LNHDA, CDR2 SQIVND, per germline (reference sequence). V was cut by 6 bases and J by 7 bases, with 19 bases left in between. The CDR3 sequence is CASSKLMEGPNSPLHF. CDR3 DNA sequence: TGTGCCAGTAGCAAACTCATGGAGGGCCCAAATTCACCCCTCCACTTT.

The chain couples TRBV7-9 to TRBJ2-6; no clear D gene. The CDR3 totals 16 residues. The V end was cut by 8 bases, the J end by 2 bases, with 16 bases between. CDR1 and CDR2 (germline): SEHNR, FQNEAQ (reference sequence). The CDR3, as DNA: TGTGCCAGCTTCTATGTGGTGCAGGCTGGGGCCAACGTCCTGACTTTC. Protein: CASFYVVQAGANVLTF.

V gene TRBV18 combines with J gene TRBJ1-6; D gene ambiguous. This CDR3 has 15 residues. The germline gives CDR1 KGHSH, CDR2 LQKENI. Trimming pared 3 bases from V and 7 bases from J, leaving 13 bases between. CDR3: CASSPEALPNSPLHF. Written as DNA, the CDR3 is TGTGCCAGCTCACCGGAGGCCTTACCCAATTCACCCCTCCACTTT.

The V and J genes are TRBV7-3 and TRBJ1-1, with D possibly being TRBD1 (5 bases). Germline V gene data show CDR1 as SGHTA and CDR2 as FQGTGA. The ends were cut back, 5 bases at V and 2 bases at J, with 12 bases in the middle. This CDR3 spans 14 amino acids. CDR3 in amino acids: CASSPSTVNTEAFF. The CDR3 region has the DNA TGTGCCAGCAGCCCCTCGACAGTCAACACTGAAGCTTTCTTT.

The chain links TRBV5-1 to TRBJ1-1; D gene unclear. Germline V lookup: CDR1 SGHRS, CDR2 YFSETQ. This CDR3 region has 14 residues. V gave up 1 base and J gave up 2 bases, with 9 bases separating them. The CDR3 nucleotides read TGCGCCAGCAGCTTGTCAGTGCTTAACACTGAAGCTTTCTTT. This sequence encodes CASSLSVLNTEAFF.